The 25 T cell receptor beta chains reported below all come from one sample, sequenced in a study of T cell repertoires in cytomegalovirus infection. Each CDR3 protein gets one entry after TCRdb re-called the reads with MiXCR. The sample carries 300,000 or so distinct CDR3 sequences, about 26% recorded once. Input material: PBMCs. The source of these receptors is a human donor in good health (CMV status not recorded). Some clones in this sample may be carry-over from other donors' samples.

Ten or more counts support this clonotype. The CDR3 spells CASSFDKNIQYF. The CDR3 region has the DNA TGTGCCAGCAGCTTTGACAAAAACATTCAGTACTTC. The chain joins TRBV7-2 to TRBJ2-4, with no clear D. The CDR3 extends over 12 amino acids. Germline loops: CDR1 SGHTA, CDR2 FQGNSA. The ends were cut back, 3 bases at V and 3 bases at J, with 3 bases in the middle.

The sample holds a few counts of this clonotype. The chain combines TRBV7-2 with TRBJ2-3; 9 nucleotides agree with TRBD1. CDR3 length: 14 residues. Per germline, CDR1 SGHTA and CDR2 FQGNSA. V shed 1 base and J 4 bases; nucleotides not matched to a gene: 0. In DNA form, the CDR3 reads TGTGCCAGCAGCTTAGGGGACAGGGCAGATACGCAGTATTTT. Protein sequence: CASSLGDRADTQYF.

This chain links TRBV10-3 with TRBJ1-2; no firm D call. The CDR3 consists of 13 residues. Germline CDR1 reads ENHRY; CDR2 reads SYGVKD. V lost 6 bases, J lost 4 bases, and 12 bases lay in between. The chain's CDR3 is CAISRQETYGYTF. The CDR3 DNA is TGTGCCATCAGCCGTCAGGAGACCTATGGCTACACCTTC.

This chain connects TRBV4-3 to TRBJ2-1; 10 positions agree with TRBD2. This CDR3 comprises 15 residues. CDR1 is LGHNA, CDR2 YSLEER, per germline. The junction had 6 bases not matched to a gene; V was cut back by 3 bases and J by 7 bases. The CDR3 region has the DNA TGCGCCAGCAGCCACGGACTAGCGGTACCGAATGAGCAGTTCTTC. Translating gives CASSHGLAVPNEQFF.

The chain couples TRBV7-2 to TRBJ2-1, with D tentatively TRBD1 or TRBD2 (7 bases each). Germline V gene data show CDR1 as SGHTA and CDR2 as FQGNSA. Trimming pared 5 bases from V and 9 bases from J, leaving 32 bases between. This CDR3 spans 19 amino acids. CDR3: CASSTHLRGLAEKGGEQFF. Here the CDR3 DNA reads TGTGCCAGCAGCACTCACCTGAGGGGGCTAGCGGAGAAAGGGGGTGAGCAGTTCTTC.

The rearrangement links TRBV6-6 to TRBJ2-7; D not certain. CDR1 is MNHNY and CDR2 is SVGAGI in the germline V gene (reference sequence). Between the trimmed V and J ends, which lost 5 bases and 2 bases, there was a span of 13 bases. The CDR3 sequence is 14 residues long. CDR3 region: CASSEVDPTYEQYF. CDR3 bases: TGTGCCAGCAGTGAGGTGGATCCGACCTACGAGCAGTACTTC.

This clonotype was seen a handful of times. The gene calls are TRBV20-1 and TRBJ2-1; a possible D gene is TRBD1 (5 bases). This CDR3 spans 15 amino acids. CDR1 is DFQATT, CDR2 SNEGSKA, per germline (reference sequence). V lost 2 bases to trimming and J lost 0 bases, with 11 bases between them. This CDR3 is CSARLLGASYNEQFF. CDR3 nucleotide sequence: TGCAGTGCTAGACTACTTGGGGCCTCCTACAATGAGCAGTTCTTC.

This clonotype has more than one count but fewer than ten. The chain couples TRBV28 to TRBJ1-5; the D is unclear. Trimming removed 10 bases at V and 0 bases at J, with 16 bases between. Looked up from germline, CDR1 is MDHEN and CDR2 is SYDVKM. This CDR3 is 15 amino acids long. The CDR3: CATRAGAYSNQPQHF. The DNA of the CDR3 is TGTGCCACCCGTGCAGGAGCTTATAGCAATCAGCCCCAGCATTTT. Full variable domain (rest looked up from reference TRBV28 and TRBJ1-5): DVKVTQSSRYLVKRTGEKVFLECVQDMDHENMFWYRQDPGLGLRLIYFSYDVKMKEKGDIPEGYSVSREKKERFSLILESASTNQTSMYLCATRAGAYSNQPQHFGDGTRLSIL.

This rearrangement joins TRBV7-2 to TRBJ1-2; no definite D call. This CDR3 is 12 amino acids long. Per germline, CDR1 SGHTA and CDR2 FQGNSA. Trimming stripped 2 bases from V and 6 bases from J, with 7 bases between. As DNA, the CDR3 is TGTGCCAGCAGCTTACAGGTCCATGGCTACACCTTC. Translating gives CASSLQVHGYTF.

This clonotype was picked up many times. The chain uses TRBV7-2 and TRBJ1-4, with D unclear. Per germline, CDR1 SGHTA and CDR2 FQGNSA. The CDR3 covers 14 residues. V dropped 0 bases and J dropped 8 bases, with 10 bases sitting between them. The CDR3 coding sequence is TGTGCCAGCAGCTTAGCTGGGTTGGGAGAAAAACTGTTTTTT. It translates to CASSLAGLGEKLFF. Complete variable domain (other parts from reference TRBV7-2 and TRBJ1-4): GAGVSQSPSNKVTEKGKDVELRCDPISGHTALYWYRQSLGQGLEFLIYFQGNSAPDKSGLPSDRFSAERTGGSVSTLTIQRTQQEDSAVYLCASSLAGLGEKLFFGSGTQLSVL.

V usage is TRBV15 and J usage is TRBJ1-5, with a tentative D call TRBD1 (5 bases). Between the trimmed V and J ends, which lost 7 bases and 0 bases, there was a span of 10 bases. Germline CDR1 reads LNHNV; CDR2 reads YYDKDF (reference sequence). The CDR3 is made up of 14 amino acids. The CDR3 region has the DNA TGTGCCACCAAACAGGTGAATAGCAATCAGCCCCAGCATTTT. This gives the protein CATKQVNSNQPQHF.

The V and J genes are TRBV19 and TRBJ2-7, with TRBD1 matching over 7 bases. The CDR3 sequence is 13 residues long. Germline trimming cut 6 bases from V and 3 bases from J; bases unmatched to any gene: 5. In germline, CDR1 is LNHDA, CDR2 SQIVND (reference sequence). CDR3 nucleotides: TGTGCCAGTAGGCCTCGGGACAGCTACGAGCAGTACTTC. This encodes CASRPRDSYEQYF.

This clonotype was detected only a few times. The rearrangement joins TRBV28 to TRBJ2-5; D assignment may be TRBD1 or TRBD2 (5 bases each). The CDR3 runs to 14 residues. Germline V lookup: CDR1 MDHEN, CDR2 SYDVKM. Between the trimmed V and J ends, which lost 4 bases and 7 bases, there was a span of 16 bases. CDR3 sequence: CASSSPGAAGTQYF. The CDR3 DNA follows: TGTGCCAGCAGTTCCCCCGGGGCTGCGGGGACCCAGTACTTC.

This clonotype was observed many times. This CDR3 is CASSPRTGYEQYF. CDR3 in DNA: TGTGCCAGCAGCCCACGGACAGGGTACGAGCAGTACTTC. J is TRBJ2-7 and V is TRBV7-2, with 8 bases identical to TRBD1. This CDR3 has 13 amino acids. Germline V lookup: CDR1 SGHTA, CDR2 FQGNSA. V was pared by 5 bases and J by 4 bases, with 4 bases of the junction left unmatched.

This clonotype occurred many times. J is TRBJ1-5 and V is TRBV18; 7 bases align to TRBD1. Germline values: CDR1 KGHSH, CDR2 LQKENI. This CDR3 is 16 amino acids long. Losses at the gene ends were 3 bases for V and 0 bases for J; bases not matched to a gene: 5. CDR3 in amino acids: CASSPGQVYSNQPQHF. CDR3 bases: TGTGCCAGCTCACCTGGACAGGTATATAGCAATCAGCCCCAGCATTTT.

Written as DNA, the CDR3 is TGTGCCAGCAGCCGTCCCGGGACACGGGGCCTCTCCTACGAGCAGTACTTC. It encodes CASSRPGTRGLSYEQYF. The chain employs TRBV7-2 and TRBJ2-7; weak D call: TRBD1 (6 bases). The ends were cut back, 5 bases at V and 0 bases at J, with 20 bases in the middle. This CDR3 is built from 17 residues. Germline V gene lookup returns CDR1 SGHTA and CDR2 FQGNSA.

There are a few counts of this clonotype. V is TRBV6-5 and J is TRBJ2-3; D gene uncertain. Looked up from germline, CDR1 is MNHEY and CDR2 is SVGAGI. This CDR3 has 13 residues. Trimming pared 0 bases from V and 4 bases from J, leaving 5 bases between. CDR3 in amino acids: CASSYSVSDTQYF. The CDR3 nucleotides are TGTGCCAGCAGTTACTCGGTGTCAGATACGCAGTATTTT.

V usage is TRBV7-2 and J usage is TRBJ1-6, with unresolved D. Looked up from germline, CDR1 is SGHTA and CDR2 is FQGNSA. Trimming pared 2 bases from V and 9 bases from J, leaving 11 bases between. The CDR3 has 14 amino acids. The CDR3 spells CASSLRPEGSPLHF. Here the CDR3 DNA reads TGTGCCAGCAGCTTACGCCCGGAGGGTTCACCCCTCCACTTT.

This sequence joins TRBV5-4 and TRBJ1-4; D is uncertain. Germline CDR1 reads SGHNT; CDR2 reads YYREEE (reference sequence). CDR3 length: 14 residues. V was cut by 4 bases and J by 8 bases, with 15 bases left in between. In DNA form, the CDR3 reads TGTGCCAGCAGCCCCGCAAGAGGAGGGGAAAAACTGTTTTTT. This codes for CASSPARGGEKLFF.

This chain links TRBV20-1 with TRBJ2-5; weak D call: TRBD2 (5 bases). V gave up 3 bases and J gave up 5 bases, with 13 bases separating them. This CDR3 contains 13 residues. Germline-derived CDR1 and CDR2 are DFQATT and SNEGSKA (reference sequence). This CDR3 reads CSASPLARETQYF. CDR3 sequence (DNA): TGCAGTGCTAGTCCGCTAGCACGTGAGACCCAGTACTTC.

The chain has TRBV6-2 or TRBV6-3 and TRBJ2-5; possible D gene TRBD1, 5 bases. The V gene's germline CDR1 is MNHEY and CDR2 SVGEGT. The CDR3 sequence is 13 residues long. V lost 5 bases to trimming and J lost 6 bases, with 13 bases between them. The CDR3 protein is CASSPRQPKTQYF. The CDR3 DNA follows: TGTGCCAGCAGTCCCCGACAGCCCAAGACCCAGTACTTC.

This clonotype was detected ten times or more. The V and J genes are TRBV7-2 and TRBJ2-6; perhaps TRBD2 as D (7 bases). Germline loops: CDR1 SGHTA, CDR2 FQGNSA. Trimming left V 4 bases short and J 0 bases short, with 16 bases between. The CDR3 loop spans 18 amino acids. The CDR3 region has the DNA TGTGCCAGCAGCTCACAAAGGGGGGGGATCTCTGGGGCCAACGTCCTGACTTTC. It translates to CASSSQRGGISGANVLTF.

The rearrangement joins TRBV29-1 to TRBJ2-6, with a tentative D call TRBD1 (5 bases). This CDR3 spans 17 amino acids. Germline values: CDR1 SQVTM, CDR2 ANQGSEA. The V and J ends lost 5 bases and 3 bases respectively, with 20 bases between them. The CDR3 nucleotides are TGCAGCGTTCTTACGTGGGGCACGGCCTTTGGGGCCAACGTCCTGACTTTC. Amino acids: CSVLTWGTAFGANVLTF.

This chain connects TRBV5-4 to TRBJ1-1, with no clear D. V gave up 0 bases and J gave up 3 bases, with 12 bases separating them. The CDR3 spans 15 residues. Per germline, CDR1 SGHNT and CDR2 YYREEE (reference sequence). This chain's CDR3 is CASSLVGAGDTEAFF. Written as DNA, the CDR3 is TGTGCCAGCAGCTTGGTCGGAGCAGGCGACACTGAAGCTTTCTTT.

There are a few counts of this clonotype. This rearrangement joins TRBV6-6 to TRBJ2-7; D not certain. The CDR3 is made up of 12 amino acids. Per germline, CDR1 MNHNY and CDR2 SVGAGI (reference sequence). The germline V and J ends were trimmed by 2 bases and 2 bases, with 4 bases remaining between them. In nucleotides, the CDR3 is TGTGCCAGCAGTTACCGGACCTACGAGCAGTACTTC. Encoded protein: CASSYRTYEQYF.